Detailed here is one T cell receptor (beta chain). The sample comes from a study of Ad26.COV2.S vaccination and SARS-CoV-2 variants. Some clones are missing from TCRdb's copy, which holds only in-frame ones; the method was immunoSEQ multiplex PCR. This sample carries 430,000 or so clones, about 91% of them seen once, and the ten largest clones take 2.5%. Documented treatment: about 20 received Ad26.COV2.S at low or high dose, single or two shots; roughly five received placebo; per-sample allocation not given. Sampling was performed 63 days after the first vaccine or placebo injection. V gave up 2 bases and J gave up 0 bases, with 7 bases separating them. CDR1 is SGHTA, CDR2 FQGNSA, per germline. This CDR3 spans 15 amino acids.

This TCR came from a person aged 18 to 59 who received the Ad26.COV2.S COVID-19 vaccine or a placebo. The material sequenced was peripheral blood, taken in a trial of Ad26.COV2.S vaccine versus placebo. The chain has TRBV7-2 and TRBJ1-4; D unresolved. The CDR3 DNA reads TGTGCCAGCAGCTTACAGCATGCAACTAATGAAAAACTGTTTTTT. The encoded protein is CASSLQHATNEKLFF. The complete variable domain, with remaining parts taken from reference TRBV7-2 and TRBJ1-4, reads GAGVSQSPSNKVTEKGKDVELRCDPISGHTALYWYRQSLGQGLEFLIYFQGNSAPDKSGLPSDRFSAERTGGSVSTLTIQRTQQEDSAVYLCASSLQHATNEKLFFGSGTQLSVL.